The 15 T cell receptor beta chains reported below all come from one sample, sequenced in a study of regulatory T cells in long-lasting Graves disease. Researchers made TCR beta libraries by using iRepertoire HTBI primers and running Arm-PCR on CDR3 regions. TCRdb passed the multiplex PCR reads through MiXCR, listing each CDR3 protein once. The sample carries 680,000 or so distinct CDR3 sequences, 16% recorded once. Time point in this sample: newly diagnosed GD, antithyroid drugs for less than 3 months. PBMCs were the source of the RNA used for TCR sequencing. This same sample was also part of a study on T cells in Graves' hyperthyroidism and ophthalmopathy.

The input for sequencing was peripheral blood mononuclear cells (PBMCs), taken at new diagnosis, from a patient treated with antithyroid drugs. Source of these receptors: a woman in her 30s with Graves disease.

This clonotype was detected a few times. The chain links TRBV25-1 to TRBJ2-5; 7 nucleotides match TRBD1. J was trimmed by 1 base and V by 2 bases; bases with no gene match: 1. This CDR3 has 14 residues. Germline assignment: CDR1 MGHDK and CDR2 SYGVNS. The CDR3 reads CASSEGTVQETQYF. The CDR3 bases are TGTGCCAGCAGTGAAGGGACAGTCCAAGAGACCCAGTACTTC.

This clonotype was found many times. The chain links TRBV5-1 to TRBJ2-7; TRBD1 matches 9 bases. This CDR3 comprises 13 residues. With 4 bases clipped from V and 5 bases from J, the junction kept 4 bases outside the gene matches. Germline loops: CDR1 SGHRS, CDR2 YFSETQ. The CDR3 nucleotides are TGCGCCAGCAGCGGGACAGGGAACCACGAGCAGTACTTC. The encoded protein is CASSGTGNHEQYF.

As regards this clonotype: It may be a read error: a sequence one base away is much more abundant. CDR3 sequence reads: CASGAFQPQHF. The CDR3 DNA follows: TGTGCCAGCGGGGCTTTCCAGCCCCAGCATTTT. V is TRBV16 and J is TRBJ1-5, with D perhaps TRBD1 (5 bases). Germline values: CDR1 KGHSY, CDR2 FQNENV. V was trimmed by 8 bases and J by 7 bases, leaving 9 bases between them. The CDR3 runs to 11 residues.

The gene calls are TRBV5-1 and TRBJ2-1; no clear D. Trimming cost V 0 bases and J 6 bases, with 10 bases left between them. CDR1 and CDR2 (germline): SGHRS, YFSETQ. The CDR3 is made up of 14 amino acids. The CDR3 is CASSLADHTNEQFF. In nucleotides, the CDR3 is TGCGCCAGCAGCTTGGCCGACCATACCAATGAGCAGTTCTTC.

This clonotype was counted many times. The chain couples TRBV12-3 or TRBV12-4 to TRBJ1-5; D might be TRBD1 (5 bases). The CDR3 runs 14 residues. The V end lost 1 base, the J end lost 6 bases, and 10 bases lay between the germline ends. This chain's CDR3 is CASSLGRVGQPQHF. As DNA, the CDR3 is TGTGCCAGCAGTTTAGGCAGGGTCGGTCAGCCCCAGCATTTT.

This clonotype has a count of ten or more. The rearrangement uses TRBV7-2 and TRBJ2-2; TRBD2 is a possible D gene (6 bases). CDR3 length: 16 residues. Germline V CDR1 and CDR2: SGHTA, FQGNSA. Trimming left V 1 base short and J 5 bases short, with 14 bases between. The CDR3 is CASSLEAGSGTGELFF. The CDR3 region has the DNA TGTGCCAGCAGCTTAGAAGCCGGGAGCGGAACCGGGGAGCTGTTTTTT.

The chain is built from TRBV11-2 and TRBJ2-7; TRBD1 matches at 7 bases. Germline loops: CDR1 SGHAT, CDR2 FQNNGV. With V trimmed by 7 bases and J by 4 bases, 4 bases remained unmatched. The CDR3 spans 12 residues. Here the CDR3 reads CASNRTGYEQYF. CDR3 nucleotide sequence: TGTGCCAGCAACCGGACAGGTTACGAGCAGTACTTC.

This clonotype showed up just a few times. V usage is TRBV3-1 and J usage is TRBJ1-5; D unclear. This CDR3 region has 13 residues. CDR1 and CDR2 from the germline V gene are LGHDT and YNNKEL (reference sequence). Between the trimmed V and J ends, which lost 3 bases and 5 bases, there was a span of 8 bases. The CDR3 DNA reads TGTGCCAGCAGCCAGAGCAAAGATCAGCCCCAGCATTTT. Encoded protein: CASSQSKDQPQHF. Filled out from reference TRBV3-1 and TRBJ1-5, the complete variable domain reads DTAVSQTPKYLVTQMGNDKSIKCEQNLGHDTMYWYKQDSKKFLKIMFSYNNKELIINETVPNRFSPKSPDKAHLNLHINSLELGDSAVYFCASSQSKDQPQHFGDGTRLSIL.

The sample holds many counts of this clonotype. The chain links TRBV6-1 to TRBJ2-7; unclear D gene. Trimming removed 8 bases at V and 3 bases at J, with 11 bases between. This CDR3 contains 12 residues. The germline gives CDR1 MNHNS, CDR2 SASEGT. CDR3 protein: CASSSFFYEQYF. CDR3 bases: TGTGCCAGCTCGTCCTTCTTCTACGAGCAGTACTTC.

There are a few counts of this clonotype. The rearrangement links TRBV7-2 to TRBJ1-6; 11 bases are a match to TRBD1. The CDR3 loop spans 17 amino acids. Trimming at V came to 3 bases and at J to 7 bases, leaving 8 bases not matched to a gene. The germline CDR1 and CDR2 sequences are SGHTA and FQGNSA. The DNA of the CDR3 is TGTGCCAGCAGCTTTATGGACAGGGGGCTAGGGAATTCACCCCTCCACTTT. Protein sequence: CASSFMDRGLGNSPLHF.

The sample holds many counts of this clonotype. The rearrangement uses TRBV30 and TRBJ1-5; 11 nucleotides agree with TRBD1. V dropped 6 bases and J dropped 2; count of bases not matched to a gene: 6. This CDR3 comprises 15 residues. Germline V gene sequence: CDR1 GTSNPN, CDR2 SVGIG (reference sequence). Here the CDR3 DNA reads TGTGCCTGCGGACAGGGGGCTTTGGGCAATCAGCCCCAGCATTTT. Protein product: CACGQGALGNQPQHF.

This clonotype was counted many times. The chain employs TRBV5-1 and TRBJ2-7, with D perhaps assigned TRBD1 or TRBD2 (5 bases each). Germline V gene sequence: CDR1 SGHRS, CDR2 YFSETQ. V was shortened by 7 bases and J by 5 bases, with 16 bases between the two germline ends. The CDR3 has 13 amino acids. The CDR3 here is CASQNEGLHEQYF. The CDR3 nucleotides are TGCGCCAGCCAAAACGAGGGGCTCCACGAGCAGTACTTC.

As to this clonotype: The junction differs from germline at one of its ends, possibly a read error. The CDR3 loop is CARSLAVEGWDTQYF. CDR3 DNA sequence: TGTGCCCGCAGCTTAGCGGTCGAAGGATGGGATACGCAGTATTTT. V usage is TRBV7-9 and J usage is TRBJ2-3; tentative D call: TRBD2 (6 bases). Germline CDR1 reads SEHNR; CDR2 reads FQNEAQ (reference sequence). The CDR3 totals 15 residues.

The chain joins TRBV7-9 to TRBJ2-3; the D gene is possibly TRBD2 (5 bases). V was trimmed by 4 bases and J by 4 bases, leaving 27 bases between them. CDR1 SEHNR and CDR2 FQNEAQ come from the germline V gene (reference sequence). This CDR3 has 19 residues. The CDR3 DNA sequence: TGTGCCAGCAGCTCACCCCCCCTGGGCAGCCAGATTAGCGCAGATACGCAGTATTTT. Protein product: CASSSPPLGSQISADTQYF.

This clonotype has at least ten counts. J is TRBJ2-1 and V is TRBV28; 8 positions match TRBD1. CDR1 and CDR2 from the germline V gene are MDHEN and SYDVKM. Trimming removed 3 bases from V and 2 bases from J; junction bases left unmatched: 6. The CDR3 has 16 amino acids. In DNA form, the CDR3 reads TGTGCCAGCAGTTTTCTGGACAGGGTTCCCTACAATGAGCAGTTCTTC. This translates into CASSFLDRVPYNEQFF.